Detailed here is one T cell receptor (beta chain). Its antigen is unidentified. TCRdb reanalysed the 5' RACE reads using MiXCR and keeps one entry per CDR3 protein. Among about 160,000 distinct CDR3 sequences, 9.8% were seen once, and the ten largest hold roughly 15%. The data were obtained in a study of CD8 T cells in ankylosing spondylitis. The length of the CDR3 is 15 residues. From germline, CDR1 is SGHAT and CDR2 FQNNGV. The germline V and J ends were trimmed by 8 bases and 6 bases, with 20 bases remaining between them. Notes on the study in general: Researchers reportedly found disease-linked clones significantly enriched in matched ankylosing spondylitis synovial fluid. Past research had described some motif variants in reactive arthritis synovial fluid and blood.

The sample consisted of blood, either unsorted or a sorted T cell fraction (not recorded which). The clonotype comes from a female donor with ankylosing spondylitis or in good health (not recorded which). The chain uses TRBV11-2 and TRBJ2-1; no definite D call. The CDR3 DNA is TGTGCCAGCGGAGACGGACCGTCGACCTCCAATGAGCAGTTCTTC. Its protein is CASGDGPSTSNEQFF. Full variable domain (remainder filled in from reference TRBV11-2 and TRBJ2-1): EAGVAQSPRYKIIEKRQSVAFWCNPISGHATLYWYQQILGQGPKLLIQFQNNGVVDDSQLPKDRFSAERLKGVDSTLKIQPAKLEDSAVYLCASGDGPSTSNEQFFGPGTRLTVL.